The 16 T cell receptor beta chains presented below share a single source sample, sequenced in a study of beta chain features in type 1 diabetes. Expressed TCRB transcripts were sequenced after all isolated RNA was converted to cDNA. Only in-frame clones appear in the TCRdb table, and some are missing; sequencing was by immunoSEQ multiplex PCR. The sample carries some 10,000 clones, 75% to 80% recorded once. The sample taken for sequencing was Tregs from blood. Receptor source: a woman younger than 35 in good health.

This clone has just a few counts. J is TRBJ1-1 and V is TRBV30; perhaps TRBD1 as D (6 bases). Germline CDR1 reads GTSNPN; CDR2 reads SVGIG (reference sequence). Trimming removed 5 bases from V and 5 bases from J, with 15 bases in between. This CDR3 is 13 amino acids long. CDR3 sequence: CAWGQWAPTEAFF. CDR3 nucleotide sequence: TGTGCCTGGGGACAGTGGGCTCCAACTGAAGCTTTCTTT.

The DNA of the CDR3 is TGTGCCTGGAGTGGCAGGGTACGGAACACTGAAGCTTTCTTT. It yields the protein CAWSGRVRNTEAFF. V usage is TRBV30 and J usage is TRBJ1-1; TRBD1 might be the D (5 bases). V was trimmed by 1 base and J by 1 base, leaving 10 bases between them. Looked up from germline, CDR1 is GTSNPN and CDR2 is SVGIG (reference sequence). The CDR3 has 14 amino acids.

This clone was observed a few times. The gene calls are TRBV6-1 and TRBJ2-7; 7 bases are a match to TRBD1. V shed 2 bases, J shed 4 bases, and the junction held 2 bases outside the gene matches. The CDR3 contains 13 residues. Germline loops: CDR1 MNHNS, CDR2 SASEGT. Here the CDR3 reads CASSERQGYEQYF. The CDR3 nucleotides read TGTGCCAGCAGTGAACGACAGGGTTACGAGCAGTACTTC.

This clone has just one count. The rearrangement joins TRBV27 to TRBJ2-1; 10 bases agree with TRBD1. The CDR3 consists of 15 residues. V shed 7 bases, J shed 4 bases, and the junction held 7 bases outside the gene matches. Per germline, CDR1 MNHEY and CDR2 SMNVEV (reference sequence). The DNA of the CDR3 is TGTGCCAGCACTAGGACAGGGGGAGTTTACAATGAGCAGTTCTTC. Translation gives CASTRTGGVYNEQFF.

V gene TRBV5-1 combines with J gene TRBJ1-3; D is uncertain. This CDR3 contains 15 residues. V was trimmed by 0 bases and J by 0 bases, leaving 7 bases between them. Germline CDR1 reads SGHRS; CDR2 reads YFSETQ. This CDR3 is CASSLGGFSGNTIYF. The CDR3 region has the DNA TGCGCCAGCAGCTTGGGAGGGTTCTCTGGAAACACCATATATTTT.

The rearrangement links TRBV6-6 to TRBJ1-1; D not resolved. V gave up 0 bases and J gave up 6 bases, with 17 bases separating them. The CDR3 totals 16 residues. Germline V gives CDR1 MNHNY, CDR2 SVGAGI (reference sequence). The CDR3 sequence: CASSYSMVGVSPEAFF. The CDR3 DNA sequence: TGTGCCAGCAGTTACTCGATGGTGGGAGTTTCTCCTGAAGCTTTCTTT.

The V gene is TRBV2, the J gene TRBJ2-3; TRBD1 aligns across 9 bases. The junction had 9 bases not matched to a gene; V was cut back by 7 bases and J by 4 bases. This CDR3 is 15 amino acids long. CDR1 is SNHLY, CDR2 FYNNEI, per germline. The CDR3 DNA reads TGTGCCAGCACTCCGGGACAGGGTGGGGCAGATACGCAGTATTTT. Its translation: CASTPGQGGADTQYF.

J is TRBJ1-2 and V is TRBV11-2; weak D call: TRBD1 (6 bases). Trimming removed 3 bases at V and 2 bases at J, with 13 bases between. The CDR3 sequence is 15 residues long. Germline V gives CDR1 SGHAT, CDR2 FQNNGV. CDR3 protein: CASSFDGGLNYGYTF. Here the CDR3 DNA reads TGTGCCAGCAGCTTCGACGGGGGGCTCAACTATGGCTACACCTTC. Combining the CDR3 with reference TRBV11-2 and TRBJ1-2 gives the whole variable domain EAGVAQSPRYKIIEKRQSVAFWCNPISGHATLYWYQQILGQGPKLLIQFQNNGVVDDSQLPKDRFSAERLKGVDSTLKIQPAKLEDSAVYLCASSFDGGLNYGYTFGSGTRLTVV.

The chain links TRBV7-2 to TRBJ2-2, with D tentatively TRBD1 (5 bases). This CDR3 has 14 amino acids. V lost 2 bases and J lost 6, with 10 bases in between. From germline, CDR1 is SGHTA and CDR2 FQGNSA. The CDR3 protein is CASSLQQGAGELFF. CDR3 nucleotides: TGTGCCAGCAGCTTACAGCAGGGCGCCGGGGAGCTGTTTTTT. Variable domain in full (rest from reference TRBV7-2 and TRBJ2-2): GAGVSQSPSNKVTEKGKDVELRCDPISGHTALYWYRQSLGQGLEFLIYFQGNSAPDKSGLPSDRFSAERTGGSVSTLTIQRTQQEDSAVYLCASSLQQGAGELFFGEGSRLTVL.

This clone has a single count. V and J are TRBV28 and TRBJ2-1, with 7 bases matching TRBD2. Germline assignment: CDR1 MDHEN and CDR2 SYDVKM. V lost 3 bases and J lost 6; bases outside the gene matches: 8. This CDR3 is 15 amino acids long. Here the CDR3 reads CASSLGLAVINEQFF. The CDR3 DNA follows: TGTGCCAGCAGTTTGGGTCTAGCGGTTATCAATGAGCAGTTCTTC.

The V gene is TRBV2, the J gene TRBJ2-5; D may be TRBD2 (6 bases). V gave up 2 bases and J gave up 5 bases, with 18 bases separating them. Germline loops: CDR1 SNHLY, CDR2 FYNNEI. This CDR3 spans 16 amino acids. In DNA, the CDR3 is TGTGCCAGCAGTGAAAGGCGCCGGGGGTTAGAGGAGACCCAGTACTTC. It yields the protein CASSERRRGLEETQYF.

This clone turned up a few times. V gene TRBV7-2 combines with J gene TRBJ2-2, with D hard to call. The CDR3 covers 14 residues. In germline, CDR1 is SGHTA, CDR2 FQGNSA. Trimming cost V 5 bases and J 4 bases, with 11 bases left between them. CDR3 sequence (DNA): TGTGCCAGCAGCCTGGGCCCATTCACCGGGGAGCTGTTTTTT. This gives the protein CASSLGPFTGELFF.

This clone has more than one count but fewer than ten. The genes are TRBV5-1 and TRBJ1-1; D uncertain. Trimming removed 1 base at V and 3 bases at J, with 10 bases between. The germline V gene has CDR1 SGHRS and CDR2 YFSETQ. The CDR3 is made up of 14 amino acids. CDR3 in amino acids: CASSLSRGYTEAFF. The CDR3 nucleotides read TGCGCCAGCAGCTTGTCTCGGGGATACACTGAAGCTTTCTTT.

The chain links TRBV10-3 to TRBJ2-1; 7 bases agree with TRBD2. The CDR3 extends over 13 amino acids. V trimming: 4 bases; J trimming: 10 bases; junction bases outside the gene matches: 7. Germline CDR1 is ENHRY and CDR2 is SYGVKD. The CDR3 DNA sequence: TGTGCCATCAGTGGATATCTAGCGGCAGAGCAGTTCTTC. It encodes CAISGYLAAEQFF.

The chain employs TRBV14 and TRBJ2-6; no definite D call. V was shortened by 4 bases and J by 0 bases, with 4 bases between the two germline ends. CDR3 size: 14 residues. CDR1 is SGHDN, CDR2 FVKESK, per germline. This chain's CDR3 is CASSPSSGANVLTF. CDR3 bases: TGTGCCAGCAGCCCTAGCTCTGGGGCCAACGTCCTGACTTTC.

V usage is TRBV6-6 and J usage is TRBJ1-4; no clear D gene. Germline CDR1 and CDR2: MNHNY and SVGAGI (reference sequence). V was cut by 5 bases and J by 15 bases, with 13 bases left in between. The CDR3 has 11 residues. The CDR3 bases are TGTGCCAGCAGTCCCTATAGTGGTGTGTTTTTT. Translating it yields CASSPYSGVFF.